A selection of T cell receptor beta chains follows, all from one sample in a study of T cells expressing NK-cell markers. TCRdb re-called the 5' RACE reads and gives one entry per CDR3 protein, without DNA. The data show more than 120,000 distinct CDR3 sequences, and the top ten clones hold 9.5% to 15%. Sequenced: blood T cells: a sorted CD56 or NKG2C T cell subset, CD4+ or CD8+ T cells, or bulk PBMC T cells (not recorded which). Receptors were obtained from a man younger than 30 in good health. CDR3s include the opening cysteine and the closing phenylalanine or tryptophan.

length: 14
J: TRBJ2-5
V: TRBV9
CDR3: CASSVAGQGETQYF

length: 15
J: TRBJ2-1
V: TRBV7-3
CDR3: CASSPSPGLAGARFF

length: 13
J: TRBJ1-4
V: TRBV27
CDR3: CASRVTGSEKLFF

length: 14
J: TRBJ2-3
V: TRBV12-3/TRBV12-4
CDR3: CASTWGQEPDTQYF

length: 13
J: TRBJ2-1
V: TRBV27
CDR3: CASSLGFRADLFF

length: 16
J: TRBJ1-3
V: TRBV9
CDR3: CASSAPGTGDGNTIYF

length: 14
J: TRBJ2-1
V: TRBV7-6
CDR3: CASSPTSQDNEQFF

length: 14
J: TRBJ2-7
V: TRBV9
CDR3: CASSLAEWGGEQYF

length: 15
J: TRBJ2-7
V: TRBV5-1
CDR3: CASSWGWGSPFEQYF

length: 16
J: TRBJ2-7
V: TRBV20-1
CDR3: CSARGLAGGPAYEQYF

length: 16
J: TRBJ2-1
V: TRBV24-1
CDR3: CATSENLAPQYNEQFF

length: 14
J: TRBJ2-7
V: TRBV5-1
CDR3: CASSLRTDSYEQYF

length: 15
J: TRBJ2-5
V: TRBV4-3
CDR3: CASSQEGDPKETQYF

length: 14
J: TRBJ2-1
V: TRBV14
CDR3: CASSLLAGGHEQFF

length: 16
J: TRBJ1-5
V: TRBV12-3/TRBV12-4
CDR3: CASSPGTSYSNQPQHF

length: 14
J: TRBJ2-1
V: TRBV6-1
CDR3: CASSRDVDYNEQFF

length: 12
J: TRBJ2-1
V: TRBV7-3
CDR3: CSSSSAGNEQFF

length: 15
J: TRBJ2-5
V: TRBV5-1
CDR3: CASSPVAGAQETQYF

length: 14
J: TRBJ2-7
V: TRBV6-5
CDR3: CASSYGGTNYEQYF

length: 16
J: TRBJ2-1
V: TRBV11-2
CDR3: CASSSIAGSSYNEQFF

length: 16
J: TRBJ2-1
V: TRBV5-1
CDR3: CASRPSGTGNYNEQFF

length: 16
J: TRBJ2-2
V: TRBV2
CDR3: CASSEAGQGDTGELFF

length: 14
J: TRBJ1-5
V: TRBV3-1
CDR3: CASSRLLGNQPQHF

length: 15
J: TRBJ2-5
V: TRBV4-2
CDR3: CASSHQLDVLETQYF

length: 15
J: TRBJ2-1
V: TRBV14
CDR3: CASSHPSGSYNEQFF

length: 19
J: TRBJ2-7
V: TRBV6-2/TRBV6-3
CDR3: CASSYPKTGLGKVSYEQYF

length: 12
J: TRBJ2-1
V: TRBV9
CDR3: CASSVPLNEQFF

length: 13
J: TRBJ2-1
V: TRBV4-1
CDR3: CASSQDGVNEQFF

length: 11
J: TRBJ1-3
V: TRBV11-2
CDR3: CASSLAGTIYF

length: 12
J: TRBJ2-1
V: TRBV4-1
CDR3: CASSQSLNEQFF

length: 14
J: TRBJ2-7
V: TRBV25-1
CDR3: CASSAGLAGVGQYF

length: 15
J: TRBJ2-3
V: TRBV5-4
CDR3: CASSLAAGGIDTQYF